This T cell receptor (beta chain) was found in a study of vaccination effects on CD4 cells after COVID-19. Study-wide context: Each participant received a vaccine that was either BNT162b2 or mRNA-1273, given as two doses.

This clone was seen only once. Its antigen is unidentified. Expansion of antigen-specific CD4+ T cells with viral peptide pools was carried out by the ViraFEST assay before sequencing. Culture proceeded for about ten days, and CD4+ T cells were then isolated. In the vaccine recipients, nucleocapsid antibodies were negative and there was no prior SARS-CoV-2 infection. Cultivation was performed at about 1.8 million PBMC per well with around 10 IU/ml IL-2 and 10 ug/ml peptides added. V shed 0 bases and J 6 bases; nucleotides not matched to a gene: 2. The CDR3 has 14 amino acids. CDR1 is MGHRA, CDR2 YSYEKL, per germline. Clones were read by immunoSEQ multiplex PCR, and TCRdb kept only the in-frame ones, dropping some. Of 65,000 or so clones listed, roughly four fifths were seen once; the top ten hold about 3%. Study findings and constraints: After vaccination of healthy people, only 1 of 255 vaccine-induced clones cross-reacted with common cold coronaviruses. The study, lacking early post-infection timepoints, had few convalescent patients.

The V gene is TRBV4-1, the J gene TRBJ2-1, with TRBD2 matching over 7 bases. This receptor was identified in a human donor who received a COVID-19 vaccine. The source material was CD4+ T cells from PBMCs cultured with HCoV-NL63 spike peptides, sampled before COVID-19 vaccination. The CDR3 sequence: CASSQDGGGNEQFF. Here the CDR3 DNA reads TGCGCCAGCAGCCAAGACGGCGGGGGCAATGAGCAGTTCTTC.